The clone carrying this T cell receptor beta chain came up many times. Antigen unknown. CDR3 size: 11 residues. Trimming at V came to 8 bases and at J to 6 bases, leaving 4 bases not matched to a gene. CDR1 is MNHNS and CDR2 is SASEGT in the germline V gene. This specimen comes from a study of regulatory T cells in long-lasting Graves disease. Documented time point: newly diagnosed GD, antithyroid drugs for less than 3 months. There was RNA extracted from PBMCs, and the TCR library was made from it. Peripheral blood, 8.5 to 9.5 milliliters per patient, was collected in EDTA tubes. HTBI primers from iRepertoire and Arm-PCR of CDR3 regions yielded the TCR beta libraries. MiXCR was run by TCRdb on the multiplex PCR reads, yielding one entry per CDR3 protein. This table holds a few hundred thousand distinct CDR3 sequences, about 12% found once. Overall study findings and caveats: Whereas about 870 public clonotypes were shared by new patients, persistent patients shared more, at a few thousand. The study examined only peripheral blood, not thyroid tissue.

In addition, the sample was reused for a study of T cells in Graves' hyperthyroidism and ophthalmopathy. That study reports: Aged 18 to 65, the patients had hyperthyroidism that was newly diagnosed and had lasted under 2 months.

This chain joins TRBV6-1 and TRBJ2-7; 7 bases match TRBD2. The source is a woman under 30 with Graves disease. The specimen comprised peripheral blood mononuclear cells (PBMCs), sampled at new diagnosis, from a patient treated with antithyroid drugs. The chain's CDR3 is CASGGVGEQYF. The CDR3 DNA sequence: TGTGCCAGCGGGGGGGTTGGCGAGCAGTACTTC.